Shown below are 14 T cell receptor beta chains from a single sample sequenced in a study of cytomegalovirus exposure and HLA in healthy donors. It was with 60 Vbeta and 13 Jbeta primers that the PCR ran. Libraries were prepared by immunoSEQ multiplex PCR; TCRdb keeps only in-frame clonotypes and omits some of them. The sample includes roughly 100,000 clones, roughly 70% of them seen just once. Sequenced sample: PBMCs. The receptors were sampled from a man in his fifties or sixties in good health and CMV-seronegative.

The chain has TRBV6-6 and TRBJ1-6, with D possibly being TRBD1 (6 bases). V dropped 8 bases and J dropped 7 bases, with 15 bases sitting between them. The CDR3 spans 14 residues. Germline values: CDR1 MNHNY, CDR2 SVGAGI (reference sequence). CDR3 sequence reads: CASRGAQKNSPLHF. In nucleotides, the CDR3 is TGTGCCAGCCGGGGGGCACAGAAGAATTCACCCCTCCACTTT.

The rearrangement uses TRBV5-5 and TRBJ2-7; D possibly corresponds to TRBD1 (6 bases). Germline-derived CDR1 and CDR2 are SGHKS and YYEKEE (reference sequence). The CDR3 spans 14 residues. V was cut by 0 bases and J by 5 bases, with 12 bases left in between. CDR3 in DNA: TGTGCCAGCAGCTTGGGCCAGGGGCTGAACGAGCAGTACTTC. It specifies CASSLGQGLNEQYF.

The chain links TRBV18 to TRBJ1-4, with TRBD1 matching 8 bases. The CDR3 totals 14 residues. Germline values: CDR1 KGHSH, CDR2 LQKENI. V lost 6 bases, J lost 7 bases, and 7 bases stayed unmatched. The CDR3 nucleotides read TGTGCCAGCTCGAGGACAGGGCTAGGTGAAAAACTGTTTTTT. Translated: CASSRTGLGEKLFF.

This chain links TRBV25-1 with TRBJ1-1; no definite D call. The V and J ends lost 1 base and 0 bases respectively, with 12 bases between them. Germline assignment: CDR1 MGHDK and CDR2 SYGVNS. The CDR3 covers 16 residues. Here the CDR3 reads CASSEWKGDMNTEAFF. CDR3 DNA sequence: TGTGCCAGCAGTGAATGGAAAGGTGACATGAACACTGAAGCTTTCTTT.

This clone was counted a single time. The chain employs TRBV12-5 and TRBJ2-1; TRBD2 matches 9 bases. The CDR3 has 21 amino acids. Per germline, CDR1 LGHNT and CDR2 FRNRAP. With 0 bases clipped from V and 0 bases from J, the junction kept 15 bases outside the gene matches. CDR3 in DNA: TGTGCTAGTGGTTTGGTACGATGGTCGGTAGCGGGGGTTAGCTCCTACAATGAGCAGTTCTTC. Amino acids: CASGLVRWSVAGVSSYNEQFF.

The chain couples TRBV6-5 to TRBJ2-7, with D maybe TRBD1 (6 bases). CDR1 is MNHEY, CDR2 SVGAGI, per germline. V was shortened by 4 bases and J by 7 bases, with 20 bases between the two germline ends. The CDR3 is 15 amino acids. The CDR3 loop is CASSFSGTSTGEQYF. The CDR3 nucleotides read TGTGCCAGCAGTTTCTCCGGGACATCCACTGGAGAGCAGTACTTC.

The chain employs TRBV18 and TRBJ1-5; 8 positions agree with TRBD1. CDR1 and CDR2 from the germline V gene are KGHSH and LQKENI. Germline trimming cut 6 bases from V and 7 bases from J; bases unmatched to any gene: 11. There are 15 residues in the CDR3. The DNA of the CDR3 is TGTGCCAGCTCTCAAAAAGCGCAGGGGGCCCAGCCCCAGCATTTT. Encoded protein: CASSQKAQGAQPQHF.

In DNA, the CDR3 is TGTGCCAGCTGGGAGTGGAACACTGAAGCTTTCTTT. It is translated as CASWEWNTEAFF. The chain couples TRBV27 to TRBJ1-1; D is undetermined. CDR1 MNHEY and CDR2 SMNVEV come from the germline V gene (reference sequence). The CDR3 spans 12 residues. V was trimmed by 8 bases and J by 1 base, leaving 8 bases between them.

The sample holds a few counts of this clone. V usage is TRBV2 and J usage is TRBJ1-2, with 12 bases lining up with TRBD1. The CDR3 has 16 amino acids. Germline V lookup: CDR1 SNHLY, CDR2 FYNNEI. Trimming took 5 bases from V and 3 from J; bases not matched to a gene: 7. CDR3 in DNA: TGTGCCAGCAGTTATGGGACAGGGGGCTTGGACTATGGCTACACCTTC. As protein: CASSYGTGGLDYGYTF.

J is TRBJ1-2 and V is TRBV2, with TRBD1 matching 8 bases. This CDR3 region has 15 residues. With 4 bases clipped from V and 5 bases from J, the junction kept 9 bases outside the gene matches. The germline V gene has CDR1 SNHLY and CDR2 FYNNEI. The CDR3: CASSGPGQAIYGYTF. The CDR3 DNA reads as TGTGCCAGCAGTGGACCGGGACAGGCGATTTATGGCTACACCTTC.

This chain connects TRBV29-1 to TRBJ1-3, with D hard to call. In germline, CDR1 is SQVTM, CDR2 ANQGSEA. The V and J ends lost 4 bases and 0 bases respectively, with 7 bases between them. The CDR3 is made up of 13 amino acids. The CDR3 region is CSVGANSGNTIYF. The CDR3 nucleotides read TGCAGCGTTGGGGCGAACTCTGGAAACACCATATATTTT.

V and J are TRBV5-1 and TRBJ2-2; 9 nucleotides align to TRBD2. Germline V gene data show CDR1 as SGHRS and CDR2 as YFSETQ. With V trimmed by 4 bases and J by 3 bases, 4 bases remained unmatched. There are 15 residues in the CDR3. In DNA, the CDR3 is TGCGCCAGCAGCGCCGCTAGCGGGGACACCGGGGAGCTGTTTTTT. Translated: CASSAASGDTGELFF. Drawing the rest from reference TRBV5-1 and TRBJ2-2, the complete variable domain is KAGVTQTPRYLIKTRGQQVTLSCSPISGHRSVSWYQQTPGQGLQFLFEYFSETQRNKGNFPGRFSGRQFSNSRSEMNVSTLELGDSALYLCASSAASGDTGELFFGEGSRLTVL.

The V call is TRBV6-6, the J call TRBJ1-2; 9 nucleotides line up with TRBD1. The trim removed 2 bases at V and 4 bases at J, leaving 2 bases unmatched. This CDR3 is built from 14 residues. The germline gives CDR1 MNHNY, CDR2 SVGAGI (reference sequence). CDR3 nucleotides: TGTGCCAGCAGTTACGGGACAGGGCGCTATGGCTACACCTTC. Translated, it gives CASSYGTGRYGYTF.

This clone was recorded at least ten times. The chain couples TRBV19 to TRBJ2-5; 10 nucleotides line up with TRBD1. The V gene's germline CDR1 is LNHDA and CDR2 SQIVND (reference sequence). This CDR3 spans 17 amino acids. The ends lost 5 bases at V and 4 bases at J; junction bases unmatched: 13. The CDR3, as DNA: TGTGCCAGTAGTTTATCGACAGGGGGCGCGAATTTAGAGACCCAGTACTTC. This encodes CASSLSTGGANLETQYF. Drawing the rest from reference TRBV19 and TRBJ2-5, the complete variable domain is DGGITQSPKYLFRKEGQNVTLSCEQNLNHDAMYWYRQDPGQGLRLIYYSQIVNDFQKGDIAEGYSVSREKKESFPLTVTSAQKNPTAFYLCASSLSTGGANLETQYFGPGTRLLVL.